Detailed here is one TCR beta chain. The sample belongs to a study of blood T cell repertoires in COVID-19. Study summary: Collection of acute and convalescent COVID-19 samples took place in the United States, Italy and Spain. Sample material is recorded as cDNA or gDNA derived from T cells, B-cell-depleted T cells, or PBMCs.

In the original workflow: Estimated nucleated cell counts came from reference gene primer amplification. The protocol was immunoSEQ multiplex PCR, while the TCRdb copy is restricted to in-frame clones and leaves out a portion. V and J calls and clone size are copied from that table; D and trimming were computed from the DNA. The sample includes under 130,000 clones, 75% to 90% of them seen just once. The CDR3 length is 15 residues. With 5 bases clipped from V and 5 bases from J, the junction kept 5 bases outside the gene matches. Germline CDR1 PRHDT, CDR2 FYEKMQ (reference sequence). Sequences were obtained from peripheral blood. The sequence derives from a woman aged 80 or over with acute or convalescent COVID-19. The rearrangement joins TRBV13 to TRBJ1-6; TRBD1 aligns across 8 bases. The CDR3 loop is CASSPGQGHNSPLHF. CDR3 DNA sequence: TGTGCCAGCAGCCCCGGACAGGGACATAATTCACCCCTCCACTTT.